This T cell receptor beta chain was sequenced during a study of blood T cell repertoires in COVID-19. Generated by immunoSEQ multiplex PCR, the TCRdb table keeps only in-frame clones and is missing some. The sample shows around 130,000 clones, 75% to 90% of them seen only once. Trimming at V came to 4 bases and at J to 5 bases, leaving 2 bases not matched to a gene. The length of the CDR3 is 13 residues. Germline CDR1 LNHDA, CDR2 SQIVND (reference sequence). This clone occurred once. This TCR was sampled from a man in his forties or fifties with active or convalescent COVID-19. The chain links TRBV19 to TRBJ2-5, with 9 bases fitting TRBD2. Sequencing was done on a sample of peripheral blood. The CDR3 coding sequence is TGTGCCAGTAGTAAGCTAGCGGGGGAGACCCAGTACTTC. Translating it yields CASSKLAGETQYF.